The rows below give T cell receptor beta chains drawn from one sample of a study of blood T cell repertoires in COVID-19. Clones were read by immunoSEQ multiplex PCR, and TCRdb kept only the in-frame ones, dropping some. The data show almost 65,000 clones, roughly 88% seen once. The sequenced material came from peripheral blood. The receptors stem from a woman aged 55 to 70 with COVID-19, enrolled during active disease. The CDR3 runs from the conserved cysteine through the conserved F or W. The order of the fields is V gene, clone size, D gene, J gene, CDR3 protein, CDR3 DNA. A D gene is named only where the DNA matches it firmly. Size is stated for part of the rows, as once, few or many counts, or as a class when the clone is expanded.

TRBV6-5	NA	TRBD2	TRBJ2-1	CASSYSNAGLAKFF	TGTGCCAGCAGTTACTCGAACGCGGGACTAGCAAAATTCTTC
TRBV2	NA	TRBD1	TRBJ1-3	CASSGQGAGGNTIYF	TGTGCCAGCAGCGGACAGGGGGCGGGTGGAAACACCATATATTTT
TRBV19	NA	TRBD1	TRBJ2-7	CASSTRQGYEQYF	TGTGCCAGTAGTACCAGACAGGGTTACGAGCAGTACTTC
TRBV27	NA	NA	TRBJ2-7	CASSLGALYEQYF	TGTGCCAGCAGTTTGGGGGCCCTCTACGAGCAGTACTTC
TRBV6-2/TRBV6-3	NA	NA	TRBJ2-7	CASSAQFYEQYF	TGTGCCAGCAGTGCACAGTTCTACGAGCAGTACTTC
TRBV6-5	few	NA	TRBJ1-5	CASSPGGSNQPQHF	TGTGCCAGCAGTCCCGGGGGGAGCAATCAGCCCCAGCATTTT
TRBV28	NA	NA	TRBJ1-4	CVTDYNEKLFF	TGTGTGACTGACTATAATGAAAAACTGTTTTTT
TRBV7-9	NA	NA	TRBJ1-2	CASSVLDRKAGYTF	TGTGCCAGCAGCGTACTCGACAGGAAGGCTGGCTACACCTTC
TRBV7-9	NA	TRBD1	TRBJ1-4	CASSLHRGPNEKLFF	TGTGCCAGCAGCTTACACAGGGGGCCTAATGAAAAACTGTTTTTT
TRBV10-3	once	TRBD1	TRBJ1-1	CAIRGTGNTEAFF	TGTGCCATCAGGGGGACAGGGAACACTGAAGCTTTCTTT
TRBV7-7	once	TRBD1	TRBJ2-5	CASSMLPGQGNPQYF	TGTGCCAGCAGCATGCTCCCGGGACAGGGGAACCCCCAGTACTTC
TRBV27	NA	NA	TRBJ2-7	CASSGGQGLAGKAYEQYF	TGTGCCAGCAGTGGGGGACAGGGCCTAGCGGGGAAGGCTTACGAGCAGTACTTC
TRBV27	NA	NA	TRBJ1-1	CASSLMGLGNTEAFF	TGTGCCAGCAGTTTAATGGGACTCGGGAACACTGAAGCTTTCTTT
TRBV9	NA	TRBD1	TRBJ1-6	CASSLTGTVDSPLHF	TGTGCCAGCAGCCTCACCGGGACAGTGGATTCACCCCTCCACTTT
TRBV6-5	NA	NA	TRBJ1-2	CASSYHPGSGFYGYTF	TGTGCCAGCAGTTACCACCCCGGGTCCGGGTTCTATGGCTACACCTTC
TRBV20-1	NA	NA	TRBJ1-5	CSASIGSGHQPQHF	TGCAGTGCTAGTATAGGGAGCGGCCATCAGCCCCAGCATTTT
TRBV11-2	NA	TRBD2	TRBJ2-2	CASSRDYLGSTGELFF	TGTGCCAGCAGCCGGGACTACCTCGGTAGCACCGGGGAGCTGTTTTTT
TRBV28	NA	TRBD2	TRBJ2-1	CASTPIGLARNEQFF	TGTGCCAGCACCCCAATAGGACTAGCTAGAAATGAGCAGTTCTTC
TRBV4-2	NA	NA	TRBJ1-1	CASTQGGYTEAFF	TGTGCCAGCACCCAAGGCGGGTACACTGAAGCTTTCTTT
TRBV2	NA	NA	TRBJ1-1	CASRALGRGTEAFF	TGTGCCAGCAGAGCCCTAGGGAGAGGGACTGAAGCTTTCTTT